This TCR beta chain was documented in a study of CD8+ T cells in alopecia areata. Points from the study as a whole: Scalp sample data also include resident alphabeta T cells from normal skin.

The CDR3 extends over 12 amino acids. The germline V and J ends were trimmed by 8 bases and 7 bases, with 12 bases remaining between them. Germline V CDR1 and CDR2: SGHRS, YFSETQ. A word on this clone: Its antigen is as yet unknown.

Extracted RNA was reverse transcribed, and the resulting cDNA served as sequencing template. This table comes from immunoSEQ multiplex PCR, and its TCRdb copy is limited to in-frame clones, with some not included. There are 120,000 or so clones in the sample; 45% to 50% occur only once, and more than 9% lies in the top ten. The V call is TRBV5-1, the J call TRBJ2-2; the D gene is possibly TRBD2 (6 bases). Sequenced sample: NKG2D-low CD8+ T cells sorted from blood. This sequence originates from a human donor with alopecia areata. The CDR3 is CARSGRLGELFF. The CDR3 nucleotides are TGCGCCAGGTCTGGGAGGCTCGGGGAGCTGTTTTTT.